This TCR beta chain was identified in a study of Graves' ophthalmopathy and Graves' hyperthyroidism. Points from the study as a whole: Most expanded clonotypes in thyroid above 0.001 frequency also showed up in blood.

TCR beta CDR3 amplification used RNA transcripts. HTBI primers primed a first-round RT-PCR, and a second-round multiplex PCR followed. One entry per CDR3 protein results from TCRdb running MiXCR on the multiplex PCR reads. The sample shows about 210,000 distinct CDR3 sequences, roughly 29% of them seen only once. With 2 bases clipped from V and 2 bases from J, the junction kept 7 bases outside the gene matches. The CDR3 length is 16 residues. Germline values: CDR1 GTSNPN, CDR2 SVGIG (reference sequence). In its sample, this clonotype was seen many times. Its antigen is not identified. Ophthalmopathy cases showed moderate-to-severe activity, scoring CAS ≥3 and NOSPECS ≥4, with duration under 3 months.

This chain links TRBV30 with TRBJ2-7; 12 nucleotides align to TRBD2. The sequenced sample was peripheral blood. The clonotype originates from a man aged 50 to 60 with Graves' ophthalmopathy. Here the CDR3 reads CAWSRALAGGPYEQYF. The CDR3 DNA sequence: TGTGCCTGGAGTCGGGCACTAGCGGGAGGCCCCTACGAGCAGTACTTC. The variable domain in full, with the rest retrieved from reference TRBV30 and TRBJ2-7, is SQTIHQWPATLVQPVGSPLSLECTVEGTSNPNLYWYRQAAGRGLQLLFYSVGIGQISSEVPQNLSASRPQDRQFILSSKKLLLSDSGFYLCAWSRALAGGPYEQYFGPGTRLTVT.